These 27 T cell receptor beta chains share one sample of origin, sequenced in a study of blood T cell repertoires in COVID-19. Repertoires were generated with immunoSEQ multiplex PCR, while TCRdb's copy carries only in-frame clones and drops some. This repertoire shows 150,000 to 200,000 clones, around nine tenths found once; its top ten account for approximately 5.5%. Material: peripheral blood. The receptors come from a man aged 40-55 years with active or convalescent COVID-19.

This sequence joins TRBV7-6 and TRBJ2-7; tentative D call: TRBD1 (6 bases). Trimming removed 1 base from V and 5 bases from J, with 15 bases in between. Per the germline V gene, CDR1 is SGHVS and CDR2 is FNYEAQ. This CDR3 has 15 residues. This chain's CDR3 is CASSLGPGTKHEQYF. CDR3 bases: TGTGCCAGCAGCTTAGGCCCAGGGACAAAGCACGAGCAGTACTTC.

The chain links TRBV7-5 to TRBJ1-5; the table's D call TRBD1 went unverified against the DNA. TRBV7-5 is a recognized pseudogene. CDR3 length: 14 amino acids. The CDR3 reads CVRSPTGRGQPQHF. Here the CDR3 DNA reads TGTGTCAGAAGCCCAACCGGAAGGGGACAACCCCAGCATTTT.

The V and J genes are TRBV7-8 and TRBJ2-7; no definite D call. This CDR3 region has 12 residues. Germline lookup yields CDR1 SGHVS and CDR2 FQNEAQ. The V end was cut by 0 bases, the J end by 7 bases, with 7 bases between. The CDR3 spells CASSLAYSEQYF. CDR3 DNA sequence: TGTGCCAGCAGCTTAGCCTACAGTGAGCAGTACTTC.

The chain joins TRBV19 to TRBJ2-1, with 7 bases aligning to TRBD2. The ends lost 3 bases at V and 0 bases at J; junction bases unmatched: 8. CDR1 is LNHDA and CDR2 is SQIVND in the germline V gene (reference sequence). The length of the CDR3 is 17 residues. CDR3 coding DNA: TGTGCCAGTAGTATTACTGCGGGAGCGCTCTCCTACAATGAGCAGTTCTTC. Amino acids: CASSITAGALSYNEQFF.

The gene calls are TRBV6-6 and TRBJ2-7; 10 bases are shared with TRBD1. Germline CDR1 and CDR2: MNHNY and SVGAGI (reference sequence). V was pared by 5 bases and J by 4 bases, with 8 bases of the junction left unmatched. The CDR3 has 15 residues. In DNA, the CDR3 is TGTGCCAGCAGTCACCGGGACAGGGGCGCGTACGAGCAGTACTTC. It yields the protein CASSHRDRGAYEQYF.

V is TRBV14 and J is TRBJ1-6; D unclear. Germline V CDR1 and CDR2: SGHDN, FVKESK. The CDR3 consists of 16 residues. The V end lost 1 base, the J end lost 9 bases, and 16 bases lay between the germline ends. The CDR3 DNA follows: TGTGCCAGCAGCCAAGTCCGCTTCCAGAGGTCTTCACCCCTCCACTTT. Translated, it gives CASSQVRFQRSSPLHF.

The rearrangement joins TRBV6-2 or TRBV6-3 to TRBJ2-5; 7 bases map to TRBD2. V shed 5 bases, J shed 5 bases, and the junction held 11 bases outside the gene matches. From germline, CDR1 is MNHEY and CDR2 SVGEGT. The CDR3 is made up of 15 amino acids. The CDR3 is CASSRFGGGRETQYF. CDR3 DNA: TGTGCCAGCAGTCGGTTTGGGGGGGGACGGGAGACCCAGTACTTC.

This clone was detected a few times. V usage is TRBV18 and J usage is TRBJ1-2; 10 positions agree with TRBD1. CDR3 length: 14 amino acids. V was pared by 1 base and J by 8 bases, with 4 bases of the junction left unmatched. Germline CDR1 and CDR2: KGHSH and LQKENI. The CDR3 protein is CASSPQDRGGGYTF. The CDR3 nucleotides are TGTGCCAGCTCACCACAGGACAGGGGGGGCGGCTACACCTTC.

V gene TRBV5-5 combines with J gene TRBJ1-2, with D possibly being TRBD1 (6 bases). With 0 bases removed from V and 8 bases from J, the gap between germline ends came to 23 bases. The length of the CDR3 is 17 residues. Germline V lookup: CDR1 SGHKS, CDR2 YYEKEE (reference sequence). The CDR3 region has the DNA TGTGCCAGCAGCTTGGACCTATCCGTGGGGGCACTTGGGGGCTACACCTTC. As protein: CASSLDLSVGALGGYTF.

The chain uses TRBV9 and TRBJ2-3, with D perhaps TRBD1 (6 bases). The ends were cut back, 5 bases at V and 0 bases at J, with 13 bases in the middle. Germline V gives CDR1 SGDLS, CDR2 YYNGEE. The CDR3 spans 15 residues. DNA for the CDR3: TGTGCCAGCAGTTGGCAGGGGTATAGCACAGATACGCAGTATTTT. Translating it yields CASSWQGYSTDTQYF.

In its sample, this clone was seen once. The chain combines TRBV3-1 (or the pseudogene TRBV3-2) with TRBJ1-2, with 8 bases aligning to TRBD1. There are 15 residues in the CDR3. Trimming removed 3 bases from V and 8 bases from J; junction bases left unmatched: 11. Germline V lookup: CDR1 LGHDT, CDR2 YNNKEL (reference sequence). The CDR3 DNA reads as TGTGCCAGCAGCCAGCCGGGACAGGTCGCGGGAGGCTACACCTTC. It is translated as CASSQPGQVAGGYTF.

The chain uses TRBV3-1 (or the pseudogene TRBV3-2) and TRBJ2-1, with a tentative D call TRBD2 (5 bases). Germline CDR1 LGHDT, CDR2 YNNKEL (reference sequence). The ends were cut back, 1 base at V and 8 bases at J, with 6 bases in the middle. This CDR3 region has 12 residues. The CDR3 loop reads CASSQGGHEQFF. The CDR3 DNA is TGTGCCAGCAGCCAAGGCGGGCATGAGCAGTTCTTC.

The chain uses TRBV15 and TRBJ2-7; 9 bases are shared with TRBD1. Per germline, CDR1 LNHNV and CDR2 YYDKDF (reference sequence). The junction had 3 bases not matched to a gene; V was cut back by 3 bases and J by 0 bases. The CDR3 loop spans 15 amino acids. CDR3 region: CATSRGQGNSYEQYF. CDR3 in DNA: TGTGCCACCAGCAGGGGACAGGGCAACTCCTACGAGCAGTACTTC. The full variable domain, its missing parts supplied by reference TRBV15 and TRBJ2-7, is DAMVIQNPRYQVTQFGKPVTLSCSQTLNHNVMYWYQQKSSQAPKLLFHYYDKDFNNEADTPDNFQSRRPNTSFCFLDIRSPGLGDTAMYLCATSRGQGNSYEQYFGPGTRLTVT.

The table lists this clone with a count of one. V is TRBV4-1 and J is TRBJ2-5; tentative D call: TRBD1 (5 bases). The CDR3 spans 15 residues. With 2 bases removed from V and 0 bases from J, the gap between germline ends came to 10 bases. The germline gives CDR1 MGHRA, CDR2 YSYEKL. This chain's CDR3 is CASSQIDSDQETQYF. For the CDR3, the DNA is TGCGCCAGCAGCCAAATCGACAGTGACCAAGAGACCCAGTACTTC.

The chain couples TRBV7-9 to TRBJ1-1, with TRBD1 as a possible D gene (5 bases). Germline CDR1 and CDR2: SEHNR and FQNEAQ (reference sequence). CDR3 size: 16 residues. Trimming removed 1 base from V and 4 bases from J, with 16 bases in between. The CDR3 DNA reads TGTGCCAGCAGCTTAGGGCATTTTGTCGGGGGCACTGAAGCTTTCTTT. Amino acid sequence: CASSLGHFVGGTEAFF.

The chain is built from TRBV5-6 and TRBJ2-5, with D unclear. CDR3 length equals 15 residues. Germline assignment: CDR1 SGHDT and CDR2 YYEEEE. The V gene lost 1 base and the J gene lost 1 base, with 11 bases spanning the gap. The CDR3 nucleotides are TGTGCCAGCAGCTTGATTGGTAGCAGCCAAGAGACCCAGTACTTC. Its translation is CASSLIGSSQETQYF.

V is TRBV7-8 and J is TRBJ2-1; 11 bases match TRBD2. Germline V gives CDR1 SGHVS, CDR2 FQNEAQ. The CDR3 totals 16 residues. After removal of 2 bases from V and 8 bases from J, the junction contained 8 bases not matched to a gene. The CDR3 DNA follows: TGTGCCAGCAGCTTAAGGGTAGCGGGGGGGCCTGATGAGCAGTTCTTC. Amino acids: CASSLRVAGGPDEQFF. The entire variable domain, with the rest obtained from reference TRBV7-8 and TRBJ2-1, is as follows: GAGVSQSPRYKVAKRGQDVALRCDPISGHVSLFWYQQALGQGPEFLTYFQNEAQLDKSGLPSDRFFAERPEGSVSTLKIQRTQQEDSAVYLCASSLRVAGGPDEQFFGPGTRLTVL.

In this sample, this clone turned up once. The CDR3: CASSFRGLSSYEQYF. The CDR3 nucleotides read TGTGCCAGCAGTTTTAGGGGGCTAAGCTCCTACGAGCAGTACTTC. The V gene is TRBV28, the J gene TRBJ2-7; 7 bases agree with TRBD1. CDR1 is MDHEN, CDR2 SYDVKM, per germline. The CDR3 is 15 residues long. After removal of 3 bases from V and 0 bases from J, the junction contained 5 bases not matched to a gene.

V gene TRBV6-2 or TRBV6-3 combines with J gene TRBJ2-7, with 13 positions matching TRBD2. The CDR3 contains 14 residues. Germline-derived CDR1 and CDR2 are MNHEY and SVGEGT. Trimming cost V 5 bases and J 3 bases; bases outside gene matches: 1. CDR3 protein: CASSRTSGGYEQYF. The CDR3 nucleotides are TGTGCCAGCAGTCGGACTAGCGGGGGCTACGAGCAGTACTTC.

The gene calls are TRBV6-5 and TRBJ1-2; 7 positions agree with TRBD1. The V segment lost 10 bases and the J segment 8 bases; nucleotides outside the gene matches: 19. This CDR3 spans 15 amino acids. Germline lookup yields CDR1 MNHEY and CDR2 SVGAGI. Written as DNA, the CDR3 is TGTGCCACCTCCCCTATCCAAGACAGGGATTTAGGCTACACCTTC. Its protein is CATSPIQDRDLGYTF.

The chain has TRBV5-6 and TRBJ1-1, with D maybe TRBD1 (6 bases). CDR1 is SGHDT, CDR2 YYEEEE, per germline. This CDR3 has 17 amino acids. V gave up 4 bases and J gave up 6 bases, with 25 bases separating them. DNA of the CDR3: TGTGCCAGCAGCCGTATGCTCCAGGGGAATATTATCTCTGAAGCTTTCTTT. Translating it yields CASSRMLQGNIISEAFF.

This rearrangement joins TRBV14 to TRBJ1-1; D not certain. Between the trimmed V and J ends, which lost 0 bases and 12 bases, there was a span of 14 bases. In germline, CDR1 is SGHDN, CDR2 FVKESK. The CDR3 has 13 amino acids. CDR3 amino acids: CASSQDLAGYPFF. CDR3 in DNA: TGTGCCAGCAGCCAAGACTTGGCAGGCTACCCTTTCTTT.

CDR3 nucleotide sequence: TGTGCCAGCAGTCGTGGACTAGCGGGGGGGCCGTGGGATACGCAGTATTTT. Protein product: CASSRGLAGGPWDTQYF. The chain has TRBV28 and TRBJ2-3; 15 nucleotides agree with TRBD2. Germline values: CDR1 MDHEN, CDR2 SYDVKM. CDR3 size: 17 residues. The trim removed 5 bases at V and 6 bases at J, leaving 9 bases unmatched.

The chain employs TRBV6-5 and TRBJ2-7, with 9 bases aligning to TRBD2. The junction had 10 bases not matched to a gene; V was cut back by 6 bases and J by 4 bases. The CDR3 is 15 residues long. In germline, CDR1 is MNHEY, CDR2 SVGAGI. CDR3 sequence: CASSGRGSGSYEQYF. For the CDR3, the DNA is TGTGCCAGCAGCGGACGGGGTAGCGGGAGTTACGAGCAGTACTTC.

The chain uses TRBV6-5 and TRBJ2-2; D not certain. Germline V CDR1 and CDR2: MNHEY, SVGAGI. The CDR3 has 14 amino acids. The V gene lost 1 base and the J gene lost 4 bases, with 7 bases spanning the gap. CDR3 protein: CASSYFLSTGELFF. The CDR3, as DNA: TGTGCCAGCAGTTACTTTCTTTCCACCGGGGAGCTGTTTTTT.

The genes are TRBV19 and TRBJ1-5; tentatively, D is TRBD1 (5 bases). CDR3 size: 15 residues. The germline V gene encodes CDR1 LNHDA and CDR2 SQIVND (reference sequence). Trimming shortened V by 4 bases and J by 2 bases, and 12 bases separated the two germline ends. The CDR3 is CASSTGLLRNQPQHF. For the CDR3, the DNA is TGTGCCAGTAGTACGGGACTTCTACGCAATCAGCCCCAGCATTTT.

The chain uses TRBV29-1 and TRBJ1-2; 7 nucleotides agree with TRBD1. This CDR3 comprises 13 residues. CDR1 is SQVTM, CDR2 ANQGSEA, per germline. J was trimmed by 7 bases and V by 6 bases; bases with no gene match: 11. In DNA, the CDR3 is TGCAGCGTCGGACAACCCCCAGGGGGTGGCTACACCTTC. Protein: CSVGQPPGGGYTF. Together with reference TRBV29-1 and TRBJ1-2, the CDR3 gives the full variable domain: SAVISQKPSRDICQRGTSLTIQCQVDSQVTMMFWYRQQPGQSLTLIATANQGSEATYESGFVIDKFPISRPNLTFSTLTVSNMSPEDSSIYLCSVGQPPGGGYTFGSGTRLTVV.